This T cell receptor beta chain comes out of a study of response to subunit inactivated influenza vaccine. Trimming took 1 base from V and 2 from J, leaving 9 bases between them. The CDR3 consists of 14 residues. Germline V gives CDR1 MGHRA, CDR2 YSYEKL. Each CDR3 protein is one row after TCRdb ran MiXCR on the RT-PCR reads. The sample has 500,000 to 550,000 distinct CDR3 sequences, 20% to 25% seen once. The same data also went into a second study, on T cells expressing NK-cell markers. In that study: 5'RACE template switching built TCR beta cDNA with unique molecular identifiers.

The rearrangement uses TRBV4-1 and TRBJ2-7; D is perhaps TRBD1 (5 bases). The sample was CD4+ T cells sorted from PBMCs, taken 12 days after vaccination. This sequence originates from a man aged 50-59 years who received an inactivated influenza vaccine. This CDR3 reads CASSQGAGTYEQYF. For the CDR3, the DNA is TGCGCCAGCAGCCAAGGGGCAGGGACCTACGAGCAGTACTTC.